This T cell receptor (beta chain) is from a study of blood T cells in healthy people across ages. Trimming removed 4 bases from V and 6 bases from J, with 19 bases in between. The CDR3 runs to 16 residues. Germline lookup yields CDR1 SGDLS and CDR2 YYNGEE. With a J-beta primer mix and a sample-barcoded 5' primer, a second PCR ran about 7 to 11 cycles. One entry per CDR3 protein results from TCRdb running MiXCR on the 5' RACE reads. This table holds fewer than 2,000,000 distinct CDR3 sequences, around 42% found once. Sequencing input: blood. J is TRBJ2-2 and V is TRBV9; the D gene is possibly TRBD1 (6 bases). This sequence was found in a human donor in good health. The CDR3 spells CASSPTGSPRSGELFF. CDR3 sequence (DNA): TGTGCCAGCAGCCCTACAGGGTCGCCCAGGTCCGGGGAGCTGTTTTTT.